Listed below are T cell receptor beta chains from one sample, sequenced in a study of radiotherapy plus CTLA-4 blockade in lung cancer. The repertoire was sequenced with immunoSEQ multiplex PCR; TCRdb's copy has only in-frame clones and lacks some. The sample has about 95,000 clones; about four fifths are singletons. The input for sequencing was peripheral blood, taken from a patient treated with radiotherapy plus ipilimumab. These receptors originate from a human donor with non-small cell lung cancer who had stable disease on radiotherapy plus ipilimumab. CDR3s include the opening cysteine and the closing phenylalanine or tryptophan. The D gene is left open where the match is weak. Clone size is given for some rows only: seen once, a few or many times, or a class if the clone is expanded.

clone_size	v_call	j_call	d_call	cdr3_aa	cdr3_nt
once	TRBV2	TRBJ1-4	-	CASRDPGRINEKLFF	TGTGCCAGCAGGGACCCGGGACGGATTAATGAAAAACTGTTTTTT
few	TRBV19	TRBJ1-6	-	CASSMNRDNSPLHF	TGTGCCAGTAGTATGAACAGGGACAATTCACCCCTCCACTTT
-	TRBV7-8	TRBJ2-5	-	CASSLAGRGETQYF	TGTGCCAGCAGCTTAGCGGGCAGGGGAGAGACCCAGTACTTC
once	TRBV7-2	TRBJ1-1	TRBD1	CASSLQDRGNTEAFF	TGTGCCAGCAGCCTACAGGACAGGGGGAACACTGAAGCTTTCTTT
once	TRBV9	TRBJ2-6	-	CASSVQGAGANVLTF	TGTGCCAGCAGCGTTCAGGGAGCTGGGGCCAACGTCCTGACTTTC
-	TRBV7-6	TRBJ1-5	-	CASWGKPGAQPQHF	TGTGCCAGCTGGGGGAAACCTGGGGCTCAGCCCCAGCATTTT
-	TRBV28	TRBJ2-3	TRBD1	CASSLSGQGTDTQYF	TGTGCCAGCAGTTTGTCGGGACAGGGGACAGATACGCAGTATTTT
few	TRBV11-2	TRBJ2-1	-	CASSHRVGSYNEQFF	TGTGCCAGCAGCCACAGGGTTGGGTCCTACAATGAGCAGTTCTTC
-	TRBV19	TRBJ2-1	-	CAINPGTEDNEQFF	TGTGCCATTAACCCGGGGACGGAAGACAATGAGCAGTTCTTC
-	TRBV2	TRBJ2-7	-	CASSEGPVGEQYF	TGTGCCAGCAGTGAAGGGCCCGTCGGCGAGCAGTACTTC